A selection of T cell receptor beta chains follows, all from one sample in a study of T-cell reconstitution after alpha-beta-depleted transplantation in children. TCRdb reprocessed the PCR reads via MiXCR and lists one record per CDR3 protein. Among around 600,000 distinct CDR3 sequences listed, under 12% were seen once. The material was PBMCs from the stem cell graft donor, obtained from the stem cell graft. These receptors were taken from a human donor who donated a stem cell graft to a child with acute myeloid leukemia. CDR3s include the opening cysteine and the closing phenylalanine or tryptophan. Fields, in order: CDR3 length, D gene, V gene, clone size, J gene, CDR3 protein, CDR3 DNA. D genes are given only for firm matches. Not every row has a clone size; where given, it reads once, few, many or a size class.

14	TRBD1	TRBV29-1	NA	TRBJ1-2	CSVPPQGASYGYTF	TGCAGCGTCCCCCCTCAGGGGGCCTCCTATGGCTACACCTTC
15	NA	TRBV6-1	NA	TRBJ2-7	CASSPTGQGLYEQYF	TGTGCCAGCAGCCCAACGGGGCAGGGCCTCTACGAGCAGTACTTC
15	NA	TRBV9	few	TRBJ2-2	CASSPLPGVAGELFF	TGTGCCAGCAGCCCCCTCCCTGGTGTAGCCGGGGAGCTGTTTTTT
13	NA	TRBV27	few	TRBJ2-1	CASSLSGTNEQFF	TGCGCCAGCAGTTTATCAGGGACTAATGAGCAGTTCTTC
16	TRBD2	TRBV7-3	NA	TRBJ2-3	CASSRTGTSGGDTQYF	TGTGCCAGCAGCCGTACTGGGACTAGCGGCGGGGATACGCAGTATTTT
13	NA	TRBV9	many	TRBJ2-2	CASSVVLGGELFF	TGTGCCAGCAGCGTAGTGTTGGGGGGGGAGCTGTTTTTT
15	TRBD1	TRBV29-1	NA	TRBJ1-1	CSVDGGQGEGTEAFF	TGCAGCGTTGATGGGGGGCAGGGGGAGGGTACTGAAGCTTTCTTT
13	NA	TRBV5-1	NA	TRBJ2-3	CASSQMSTATQYF	TGCGCCAGCAGCCAGATGAGCACTGCTACGCAGTATTTT
17	TRBD2	TRBV15	NA	TRBJ2-4	CATSRDPSGGGKNIQYF	TGTGCCACCAGCAGAGATCCTTCGGGCGGGGGCAAAAACATTCAGTACTTC
14	TRBD2	TRBV6-2/TRBV6-3	NA	TRBJ2-7	CASSPGTSIYEQYF	TGTGCCAGCAGCCCCGGGACTAGCATCTACGAGCAGTACTTC
14	TRBD1	TRBV3-1	NA	TRBJ1-1	CASSPWDSNTEAFF	TGTGCCAGCAGCCCCTGGGACAGCAACACTGAAGCTTTCTTT
15	NA	TRBV5-4	few	TRBJ2-4	CASTPRPETKNIQYF	TGTGCCAGCACCCCCCGGCCAGAGACCAAAAACATTCAGTACTTC
14	NA	TRBV7-2	many	TRBJ2-3	CASSPGWGENTQYF	TGTGCCAGCAGCCCCGGTTGGGGCGAGAATACGCAGTATTTT
16	TRBD1	TRBV4-2	few	TRBJ2-4	CASSQDAYRGQNIQYF	TGTGCCAGCAGCCAAGATGCGTACAGGGGGCAAAACATTCAGTACTTC
14	NA	TRBV14	NA	TRBJ2-7	CASSQMVLTGEQYF	TGTGCCAGCAGCCAAATGGTACTTACCGGGGAGCAGTACTTC
15	NA	TRBV6-2/TRBV6-3	many	TRBJ2-2	CASTMGPGDTGELFF	TGTGCCAGCACTATGGGGCCGGGTGACACCGGGGAGCTGTTTTTT
15	TRBD2	TRBV29-1	many	TRBJ2-1	CSVGILAGRYNEQFF	TGCAGCGTTGGGATACTAGCGGGTCGTTACAATGAGCAGTTCTTC
17	NA	TRBV28	NA	TRBJ1-1	CASRPTRGGGVNTEAFF	TGTGCCAGCAGACCCACCCGGGGTGGGGGGGTAAACACTGAAGCTTTCTTT
14	NA	TRBV2	NA	TRBJ1-5	CASSVGQERQPQHF	TGTGCCAGCAGTGTTGGGCAGGAGCGTCAGCCCCAGCATTTT
14	NA	TRBV7-2	NA	TRBJ2-7	CASSLPGTLYEQYF	TGTGCCAGCAGCTTACCCGGGACTCTCTACGAGCAGTACTTC
14	NA	TRBV7-2	NA	TRBJ2-5	CASSLAGLGETQYF	TGTGCCAGCAGCTTAGCCGGGTTGGGGGAGACCCAGTACTTC
14	TRBD2	TRBV27	NA	TRBJ2-1	CASRELAGRNEQFF	TGTGCCAGCAGAGAACTAGCGGGAAGGAATGAGCAGTTCTTC
14	NA	TRBV6-2/TRBV6-3	many	TRBJ2-7	CASSVGTPGYEQYF	TGTGCCAGCAGTGTCGGGACCCCAGGCTACGAGCAGTACTTC
15	NA	TRBV28	many	TRBJ1-4	CASSLGGSTNEKLFF	TGTGCCAGCAGTTTAGGGGGATCAACTAATGAAAAACTGTTTTTT
16	NA	TRBV5-1	few	TRBJ1-2	CASSSGGTAANYGYTF	TGCGCCAGCAGCTCCGGGGGAACAGCAGCTAACTATGGCTACACCTTC
15	NA	TRBV9	few	TRBJ2-5	CASSPQQGRQETQYF	TGTGCCAGCAGCCCCCAGCAGGGGCGTCAAGAGACCCAGTACTTC
13	NA	TRBV20-1	few	TRBJ2-1	CSLNLARSNEQFF	TGCAGCCTTAATCTAGCGAGGAGCAATGAGCAGTTCTTC